The entry below describes one T cell receptor (beta chain). Antigen: not known. Since a far larger clone is one base different, this is likely a read error. In germline, CDR1 is SNHLY, CDR2 FYNNEI. This CDR3 contains 15 residues. Time point in this sample: newly diagnosed GD, antithyroid drugs for less than 3 months. The TCR library was made from RNA that had been extracted from PBMCs in TRIzol. Sequencing libraries for TCR beta were prepared with iRepertoire HTBI primers and Arm-PCR of CDR3 regions. TCRdb reprocessed the multiplex PCR reads with MiXCR, giving one entry per CDR3 protein. The sample consists of 200,000 to 250,000 distinct CDR3 sequences, about a sixth of them appearing once. The sample comes from a study of regulatory T cells in long-lasting Graves disease. Study at large: Newly diagnosed Graves' patients had taken antithyroid drugs under 3 months. Findings of the study overall: TRBV28 was favored in persistent disease, as were TRBJ1-2 and TRBJ2-5. Not thyroid tissue but only peripheral blood was studied. The TCR repertoire of persistent Graves' patients was less diverse than that of newly diagnosed ones.

Sample: peripheral blood mononuclear cells (PBMCs), taken at new diagnosis, from a patient treated with antithyroid drugs. V usage is TRBV2 and J usage is TRBJ1-1; 8 bases are shared with TRBD1. This receptor was obtained from a female donor with Graves disease. The CDR3 nucleotides are TGTGCCAGCATTGACGATGGACAGGGATCTACTGAAGCTCTCTTT. Its protein product is CASIDDGQGSTEALF.